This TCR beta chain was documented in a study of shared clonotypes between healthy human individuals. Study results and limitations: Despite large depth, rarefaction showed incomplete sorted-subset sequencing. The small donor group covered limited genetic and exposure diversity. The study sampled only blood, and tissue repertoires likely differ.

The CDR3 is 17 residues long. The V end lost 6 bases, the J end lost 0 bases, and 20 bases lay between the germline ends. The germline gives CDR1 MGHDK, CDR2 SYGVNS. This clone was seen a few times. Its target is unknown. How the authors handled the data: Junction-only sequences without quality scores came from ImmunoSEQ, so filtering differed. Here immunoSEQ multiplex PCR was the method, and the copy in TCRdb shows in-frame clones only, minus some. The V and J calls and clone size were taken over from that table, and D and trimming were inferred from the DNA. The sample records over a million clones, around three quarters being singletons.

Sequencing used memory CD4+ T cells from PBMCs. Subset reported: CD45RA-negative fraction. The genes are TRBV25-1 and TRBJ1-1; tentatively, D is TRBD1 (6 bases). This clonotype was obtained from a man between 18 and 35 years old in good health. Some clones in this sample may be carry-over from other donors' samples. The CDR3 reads CASSHGQSQVVNTEAFF. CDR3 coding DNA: TGTGCCAGCAGCCACGGACAGAGCCAAGTGGTGAACACTGAAGCTTTCTTT.